These 5 T cell receptor beta chains came from one sample sequenced in a study of shared clonotypes between healthy human individuals. The repertoire was sequenced with immunoSEQ multiplex PCR; TCRdb's copy has only in-frame clones and lacks some. This table has about 2.4 million clones, over 85% appearing once. Sequenced sample: naive CD4+ T cells from PBMCs. The subset: CD45RA+ positively selected. The receptors derive from a man younger than 30 in good health. Some clones in this sample may be carry-over from other donors' samples.

The gene calls are TRBV11-3 and TRBJ2-2, with a possible D match to TRBD2 (6 bases). This CDR3 contains 14 residues. Germline lookup yields CDR1 SGHNT and CDR2 YENEEA. Trimming shortened V by 8 bases and J by 5 bases, and 15 bases separated the two germline ends. The DNA of the CDR3 is TGTGCCAGCCGAGTGGGCGGGGATACCGGGGAGCTGTTTTTT. Amino acid sequence: CASRVGGDTGELFF.

The rearrangement joins TRBV5-1 to TRBJ1-4; D gene uncertain. This CDR3 is 15 amino acids long. Per germline, CDR1 SGHRS and CDR2 YFSETQ. V lost 4 bases to trimming and J lost 4 bases, with 14 bases between them. The CDR3 region is CASSPSLALNEKLFF. DNA of the CDR3: TGCGCCAGCAGCCCGTCGCTGGCCCTTAATGAAAAACTGTTTTTT.

The V gene is TRBV11-3, the J gene TRBJ2-7; no definite D call. The germline CDR1 and CDR2 sequences are SGHNT and YENEEA. V was pared by 2 bases and J by 2 bases, with 13 bases between. The CDR3 spans 15 residues. CDR3 loop: CASSLIGPLTYEQYF. The CDR3 DNA follows: TGTGCCAGCAGCTTAATCGGCCCGCTGACCTACGAGCAGTACTTC.

Details on this clone: This sample also contains other DNA sequences that code for the same CDR3. The genes are TRBV7-2 and TRBJ2-5, with unresolved D. Germline V gives CDR1 SGHTA, CDR2 FQGNSA. V shed 2 bases and J shed 5 bases, with 6 bases lying between them. This CDR3 has 12 amino acids. For the CDR3, the DNA is TGTGCCAGCAGCTTATACCGCGAGACCCAGTACTTC. Protein sequence: CASSLYRETQYF.

Note on this clone: Other DNA sequences of this sample code for an identical CDR3. This chain connects TRBV14 to TRBJ2-6; D is unclear. The V end was cut by 7 bases, the J end by 0 bases, with 4 bases between. The CDR3 has 13 amino acids. Germline values: CDR1 SGHDN, CDR2 FVKESK. As DNA, the CDR3 is TGTGCCAGCACCTACTCTGGGGCCAACGTCCTGACTTTC. This codes for CASTYSGANVLTF. Combining the CDR3 with reference TRBV14 and TRBJ2-6 gives the whole variable domain EAGVTQFPSHSVIEKGQTVTLRCDPISGHDNLYWYRRVMGKEIKFLLHFVKESKQDESGMPNNRFLAERTGGTYSTLKVQPAELEDSGVYFCASTYSGANVLTFGAGSRLTVL.